The rows below give T cell receptor beta chains drawn from one sample of a study of T cells in Graves' hyperthyroidism and ophthalmopathy. From the multiplex PCR reads, TCRdb called clonotypes with MiXCR, one entry per CDR3 protein. The sample yields over 700,000 distinct CDR3 sequences, about a third seen once. Sequenced: blood. The receptors originated from a woman aged 40-49 years with Graves' hyperthyroidism. The CDR3 runs from the conserved cysteine through the conserved F or W. The order of the fields is clone size, V gene, D gene, J gene, CDR3 protein, CDR3 DNA. A D gene is named only where the DNA matches it firmly. Not all rows give a size; the values are once, few, many and, for expanded clones, a class.

-	TRBV6-1	TRBD1	TRBJ1-6	CASSLTGGTNYNSPLHF	TGTGCCAGCAGCCTTACAGGGGGAACAAACTATAATTCACCCCTCCACTTT
-	TRBV19	-	TRBJ1-1	CASSIAGGLRAFF	TGTGCCAGTAGTATAGCTGGAGGGTTACGAGCTTTCTTT
once	TRBV7-2	-	TRBJ1-1	CASTGAPNTEAFF	TGTGCCAGCACAGGGGCACCGAACACTGAAGCTTTCTTT
-	TRBV9	-	TRBJ1-3	CASGVAAGNTIYF	TGTGCCAGCGGCGTAGCGGCTGGAAACACCATATATTTT
-	TRBV12-3/TRBV12-4	-	TRBJ1-2	CASSLREVGGYTF	TGTGCCAGCAGTTTACGGGAGGTTGGTGGCTACACCTTC
few	TRBV6-6	TRBD1	TRBJ2-7	CASIRQGPVYEQYF	TGTGCCAGCATTCGACAGGGGCCTGTCTACGAGCAGTACTTC
many	TRBV29-1	-	TRBJ1-1	CSVEDPGPEAFF	TGCAGCGTTGAAGACCCGGGACCTGAAGCTTTCTTT
-	TRBV4-1	TRBD1	TRBJ2-7	CASSQIDRETYEQYF	TGCGCCAGCAGCCAGATTGACAGGGAAACCTACGAGCAGTACTTC
few	TRBV7-9	-	TRBJ2-2	CASSLWTGSELFF	TGTGCCAGCAGCCTTTGGACTGGTTCGGAGCTGTTTTTT
-	TRBV12-5	-	TRBJ2-5	CASGLPRHLQETQYF	TGTGCTAGTGGTCTCCCCCGACATCTTCAAGAGACCCAGTACTTC
-	TRBV12-3/TRBV12-4	TRBD1	TRBJ2-2	CASSRNLDRDGELFF	TGTGCCAGCAGTCGGAACCTGGACAGGGACGGGGAGCTGTTTTTT
many	TRBV2	-	TRBJ1-5	CASSGWDWGQPQHF	TGTGCCAGCAGTGGGTGGGACTGGGGGCAGCCCCAGCATTTT
-	TRBV6-5	-	TRBJ1-1	CASSWGTLNTEAFF	TGTGCCAGCAGTTGGGGGACGCTGAACACTGAAGCTTTCTTT
many	TRBV7-9	-	TRBJ1-5	CASSLGTRQPQHF	TGTGCCAGCAGCTTAGGGACAAGGCAGCCCCAGCATTTT
-	TRBV6-2/TRBV6-3	-	TRBJ2-7	CASSYPMSRMSYEQYF	TGTGCCAGCAGTTATCCCATGTCTAGGATGTCCTACGAGCAGTACTTC
-	TRBV5-1	-	TRBJ1-2	CACSLEIEYGYTF	TGCGCCTGCAGCCTCGAGATAGAATATGGCTACACCTTC
-	TRBV2	-	TRBJ1-1	CASGAYTEAFF	TGTGCCAGCGGTGCCTACACTGAAGCTTTCTTT
-	TRBV12-3/TRBV12-4	TRBD2	TRBJ2-7	CAGSLGTSVPYEQYF	TGTGCCGGCAGTTTGGGGACTAGCGTGCCCTACGAGCAGTACTTC
few	TRBV10-3	TRBD1	TRBJ1-2	CASSSRDSSTDGYTF	TGTGCCAGCAGTTCCCGGGACAGCAGTACAGACGGCTACACCTTC
few	TRBV12-3/TRBV12-4	-	TRBJ1-1	CANRLYRDGLAEAFF	TGTGCCAACAGATTATACAGGGACGGGTTAGCTGAAGCTTTCTTT
-	TRBV6-2/TRBV6-3	-	TRBJ1-2	CASSYSTQGPGGYTF	TGTGCCAGCAGTTACTCGACTCAGGGGCCGGGCGGCTACACCTTC